The 17 T cell receptor beta chains below all came from one sample that was sequenced in a study of OX40 agonist ivuxolimab in advanced cancers. Repertoires were generated with immunoSEQ multiplex PCR, while TCRdb's copy carries only in-frame clones and drops some. The repertoire holds 45,000 to 55,000 clones, with about 83% as singletons. Sequencing was performed on CD4+ or CD8+ T cells sorted from blood, taken in a trial of the OX40 agonist ivuxolimab. Receptors originate from an adult with an advanced solid tumor such as melanoma, head and neck, liver or kidney cancer.

The rearrangement joins TRBV29-1 to TRBJ2-7, with D perhaps TRBD2 (6 bases). The CDR3 extends over 10 amino acids. With 7 bases removed from V and 3 bases from J, the gap between germline ends came to 7 bases. Germline V lookup: CDR1 SQVTM, CDR2 ANQGSEA. The DNA for the CDR3 is TGCAGCGCGGGGGACTACGAGCAGTACTTC. It yields the protein CSAGDYEQYF.

V usage is TRBV11-2 and J usage is TRBJ2-7; no reliable D call. There are 13 residues in the CDR3. The germline gives CDR1 SGHAT, CDR2 FQNNGV. Trimming stripped 0 bases from V and 2 bases from J, with 5 bases between. Written as DNA, the CDR3 is TGTGCCAGCAGCTTAGACGGACCCTACGAGCAGTACTTC. Protein product: CASSLDGPYEQYF.

With respect to this clone: The germline gene is not matched at one end of the junction; a read error may be the cause. At the DNA level, this CDR3 is encoded by other sequences in the same sample as well. The CDR3 sequence is CASSLGGSSNQPQHF. CDR3 in DNA: TGCGCCAGCAGCTTGGGTGGGTCGAGCAATCAGCCTCAGCATTTT. The gene calls are TRBV5-1 and TRBJ1-5, with D unresolved. The CDR3 has 15 residues. Germline assignment: CDR1 SGHRS and CDR2 YFSETQ.

This clone was seen a handful of times. The gene calls are TRBV19 and TRBJ1-2; weak D call: TRBD1 (5 bases). The CDR3 spans 13 residues. CDR1 and CDR2 (germline): LNHDA, SQIVND (reference sequence). Between the trimmed V and J ends, which lost 1 base and 7 bases, there was a span of 10 bases. CDR3 protein: CASSIVVQGGYTF. The CDR3 nucleotides are TGTGCCAGTAGTATAGTCGTTCAGGGTGGCTACACCTTC.

The rearrangement joins TRBV18 to TRBJ2-5; D ambiguous. This CDR3 region has 15 residues. V was shortened by 3 bases and J by 0 bases, with 11 bases between the two germline ends. Germline assignment: CDR1 KGHSH and CDR2 LQKENI. CDR3 in amino acids: CASSPYVGNQETQYF. The CDR3 DNA is TGTGCCAGCTCACCCTATGTGGGGAACCAAGAGACCCAGTACTTC.

The V call is TRBV6-6, the J call TRBJ1-1; a weak D match, TRBD1 (6 bases). The CDR3 contains 14 residues. Per germline, CDR1 MNHNY and CDR2 SVGAGI (reference sequence). Between the trimmed V and J ends, which lost 6 bases and 3 bases, there was a span of 14 bases. CDR3: CASSVRSGDTEAFF. CDR3 DNA: TGTGCCAGCAGCGTAAGATCAGGGGACACTGAAGCTTTCTTT.

The chain has TRBV30 and TRBJ1-5; D is unresolved. Germline V CDR1 and CDR2: GTSNPN, SVGIG (reference sequence). There are 15 residues in the CDR3. Trimming took off 1 base at V and 0 bases at J, with 10 bases between the two ends. The CDR3 sequence is CAWSAGINSNQPQHF. For the CDR3, the DNA is TGTGCCTGGAGTGCTGGGATCAATAGCAATCAGCCCCAGCATTTT.

In its sample, this clone was seen once. V gene TRBV30 combines with J gene TRBJ1-2; D may be TRBD1 (6 bases). V was clipped by 0 bases and J by 8 bases, with 19 bases between them. Germline-derived CDR1 and CDR2 are GTSNPN and SVGIG (reference sequence). The length of the CDR3 is 15 residues. CDR3 sequence reads: CAWSVPGLTGRGYTF. The CDR3, as DNA: TGTGCCTGGAGTGTACCTGGACTCACAGGGCGCGGCTACACCTTC.

The chain links TRBV6-6 to TRBJ1-5; D uncertain. The germline gives CDR1 MNHNY, CDR2 SVGAGI (reference sequence). V was clipped by 0 bases and J by 3 bases, with 9 bases between them. The CDR3 contains 15 residues. The DNA for the CDR3 is TGTGCCAGCAGTTACTCCAGAACGACCAATCAGCCCCAGCATTTT. It specifies CASSYSRTTNQPQHF.

This chain uses TRBV4-3 with TRBJ2-1; no reliable D call. Trimming removed 0 bases from V and 4 bases from J, with 7 bases in between. This CDR3 contains 14 residues. Per the germline V gene, CDR1 is LGHNA and CDR2 is YSLEER. CDR3 sequence (DNA): TGCGCCAGCAGCCAAGATGAATTGTACAATGAGCAGTTCTTC. Amino acids: CASSQDELYNEQFF.

This chain joins TRBV19 and TRBJ1-1, with a weak D call TRBD1 (6 bases). Germline CDR1 reads LNHDA; CDR2 reads SQIVND (reference sequence). This CDR3 spans 14 amino acids. V was cut by 6 bases and J by 4 bases, with 15 bases left in between. The CDR3 DNA follows: TGTGCCAGTAGAAAAGGACAGTATCCCACTGAAGCTTTCTTT. Protein: CASRKGQYPTEAFF.

This chain links TRBV7-2 with TRBJ1-1; D gene ambiguous. Per germline, CDR1 SGHTA and CDR2 FQGNSA. This CDR3 has 16 residues. V was cut by 1 base and J by 1 base, with 13 bases left in between. CDR3 protein: CASSLVGRAGNTEAFF. CDR3 nucleotides: TGTGCCAGCAGCTTAGTCGGGAGGGCGGGGAACACTGAAGCTTTCTTT.

This chain uses TRBV29-1 with TRBJ1-2; maybe TRBD1 (5 bases). Germline values: CDR1 SQVTM, CDR2 ANQGSEA. V was clipped by 7 bases and J by 3 bases, with 12 bases between them. CDR3 length: 12 residues. The CDR3 DNA reads TGCAGCGCCGGACTGGGGGACTATGGCTACACCTTC. As protein: CSAGLGDYGYTF.

The rearrangement uses TRBV6-7 and TRBJ2-7; 8 bases are shared with TRBD1. Being an ORF, TRBV6-7 has a function that is uncertain. The CDR3 runs 15 residues. V was pared by 5 bases and J by 3 bases, with 9 bases of the junction left unmatched. In DNA, the CDR3 is TGTGCCAGCAGTCAGACGACAGGGGACTTCTACGAGCAGTACTTC. Its translation: CASSQTTGDFYEQYF.

The chain is built from TRBV18 and TRBJ2-1; D gene unclear. CDR1 is KGHSH, CDR2 LQKENI, per germline. V lost 3 bases and J 10 bases, leaving 16 bases between the germline ends. The CDR3 is 14 residues long. The CDR3 DNA is TGTGCCAGCTCACCGAGTCAGAGGTCTCCCGAGCAGTTCTTC. Protein: CASSPSQRSPEQFF.

V gene TRBV19 combines with J gene TRBJ2-5; 7 bases are a match to TRBD2. Per the germline V gene, CDR1 is LNHDA and CDR2 is SQIVND (reference sequence). This CDR3 is 14 amino acids long. V lost 5 bases to trimming and J lost 9 bases; unmatched junction nucleotides: 12. CDR3 in DNA: TGTGCCAGTAGTCCCGGGGCCGCGGGGGTGGCCCAGTACTTC. Translation: CASSPGAAGVAQYF.

This chain joins TRBV9 and TRBJ2-5; possibly TRBD1 for D (5 bases). The CDR3 length is 13 residues. CDR1 and CDR2 from the germline V gene are SGDLS and YYNGEE. V was pared by 4 bases and J by 5 bases, with 12 bases between. The chain's CDR3 is CASSPQGEETQYF. CDR3 bases: TGTGCCAGCAGCCCCCAGGGTGAGGAGACCCAGTACTTC.